Below, one T cell receptor (beta chain) is given with its context. The data were obtained in a study of blood T cell repertoires in COVID-19. Background on the study: The United States, Italy and Spain were the sources of the acute and convalescent COVID-19 samples. Sample material is recorded as cDNA or gDNA derived from T cells, B-cell-depleted T cells, or PBMCs.

In the authors' methods: For nucleated cells, counts were estimated from reference gene primer amplification. Sequencing was performed with immunoSEQ multiplex PCR; in TCRdb, only in-frame clones are kept and a portion is missing. The V and J calls and the clone size are those of that table, but D and trimming were determined from the DNA. The sample lists more than 110,000 clones, about 70% occurring once. The V end was cut by 4 bases, the J end by 8 bases, with 17 bases between. CDR1 and CDR2 from the germline V gene are MDHEN and SYDVKM. CDR3 length: 15 amino acids. Specimen: peripheral blood. The chain joins TRBV28 to TRBJ1-4; D unresolved. This sequence was found in an elderly man with acute or convalescent COVID-19. Here the CDR3 DNA reads TGTGCCAGCAGTTCCACACCCTATGGAGGGGAAAAACTGTTTTTT. Translated, it gives CASSSTPYGGEKLFF.